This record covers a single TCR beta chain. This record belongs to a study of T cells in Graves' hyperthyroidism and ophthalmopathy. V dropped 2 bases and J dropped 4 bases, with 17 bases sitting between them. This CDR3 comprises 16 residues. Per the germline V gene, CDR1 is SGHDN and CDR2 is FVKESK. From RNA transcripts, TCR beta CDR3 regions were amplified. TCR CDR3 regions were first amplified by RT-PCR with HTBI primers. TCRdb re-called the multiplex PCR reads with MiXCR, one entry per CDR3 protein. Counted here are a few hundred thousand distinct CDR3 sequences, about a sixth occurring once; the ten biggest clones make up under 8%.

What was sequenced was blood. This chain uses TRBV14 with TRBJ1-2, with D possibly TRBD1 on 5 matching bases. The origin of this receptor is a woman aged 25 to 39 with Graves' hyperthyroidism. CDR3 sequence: CASSQWGPAFSYGYTF. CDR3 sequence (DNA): TGTGCCAGCAGCCAATGGGGACCGGCGTTCTCCTATGGCTACACCTTC.